A single TCR beta chain is shown here with its context. Its antigen is still unknown. It has no much larger one-base neighbor in the sample; base qualities were not kept. TCRbeta CDR3 regions were amplified from genomic DNA by means of the immunoSEQ Assay, a bias-controlled multiplex PCR. Per the original workflow: Within the assay, amplification of reference gene primers was used to estimate how many nucleated cells each sample contained. To quantify the absolute abundance of each unique TCRbeta CDR3 rearrangement, sequence reads were collapsed and filtered. For each sample, productive Simpson clonality was calculated as the square root of Simpson's diversity index across productive rearrangements. Imported from immuneACCESS, the table was reduced by TCRdb to in-frame sequences with V and J called. These copies leave out some clones; in studies compared against another copy, an unresolved V gene accounts for under half, and the cause of the remainder is not known. For V, J and clone size, that table is used; D and trimming come from the DNA. The table for this sample lists some 150,000 clones; more than 75% of them were counted only once. Jointly, the top ten make up around 1% of the sample.

Germline trimming: 2 bases from V, 8 bases from J; junction bases outside gene matches: 6. Measured from the cysteine to the phenylalanine, the CDR3 is 15 residues long. The entry retains the CDR3 DNA only, 45 bases that are in frame from base 1. CDR1 is given as MNHEY and CDR2 as SMNVEV, both from the germline V gene (reference sequence). Each collaborating institution followed its own protocols to collect whole blood in K2EDTA tubes. For TCRbeta analysis, collaborator samples were shipped as frozen whole blood, as isolated PBMCs, or as DNA extracted from either sample type. The data were obtained in a study of blood T cell repertoires in COVID-19 (dated by TCRdb to 2019 to 2021). About the full investigation: Samples from collaborators originated in the United States, Italy and Spain and spanned both the acute and convalescent phases of COVID-19. The material from the prospective study consisted of cDNA or gDNA derived from T cells, B-cell-depleted T cells, or PBMCs. Subjects who had been exposed to COVID-19, were actively infected with it, or had recovered from it provided the deeply sampled blood TCRbeta repertoires that made up the dataset. A freely available public database, intended as a resource for researchers studying the immune response to SARS-CoV-2, is where the repertoires were released. Samples came from the ongoing ImmuneRACE study (first 160 participants) plus 1,254 subjects from 6 global collaborators. Nearly every sample came with metadata listing a de-identified subject ID, COVID-19 status, age in years and sex. Where available, HLA class I and class II types were taken from metadata supplied by the sample provider and were not determined by assay-based typing. General conclusions and limits of the study: The amount of clinical and demographic metadata varied by source and participant and was provided uncurated.

This receptor was obtained from a man aged 40-55 years with acute or convalescent COVID-19. The chain employs TRBV27 and TRBJ2-1; TRBD1 agrees with 10 junctional bases. Material: peripheral blood. The nucleotide sequence reads TGTGCCAGCAGTTTAGGACAGGGGGTAGCGTATGAGCAGTTCTTC. Translated, this gives CASSLGQGVAYEQFF.